This T cell receptor beta chain was captured in a study of T-cell reconstitution after alpha-beta-depleted transplantation in children. Study-wide results and caveats: Newly produced T cells mostly accounted for T-cell counts and diversity one year post-transplant. Surviving thymic progenitors and recipient T cells were the source of high TCRbeta diversity at day 60 in some patients. Roughly two months post-transplant, alpha-beta T cells reportedly originated from several hundred graft clones that had expanded.

Preparation of the TCRbeta library was carried out with unique molecular identifiers. TCRdb ran MiXCR on the PCR reads and lists one entry per CDR3 protein. The sample contains about a million distinct CDR3 sequences, about 29% of which appear only once. V was cut by 2 bases and J by 6 bases, with 14 bases left in between. CDR1 is DFQATT, CDR2 SNEGSKA, per germline (reference sequence). The CDR3 extends over 14 amino acids. Points on this clonotype: Antigen specificity is unknown.

The input for sequencing was PBMCs, mostly from graft donor cells, taken 360 days after TCRalphabeta/CD19-depleted stem cell transplant. The origin of this receptor is a boy younger than two who had a stem cell transplant for SCID, so the T cells may come from the graft donor. The V and J genes are TRBV20-1 and TRBJ2-1; possibly TRBD1 or TRBD2 for D (5 bases each). CDR3 amino acids: CSARFPGRTNEQFF. In nucleotides, the CDR3 is TGCAGTGCTAGATTTCCGGGGCGGACCAATGAGCAGTTCTTC.